This T cell receptor (beta chain) was found in a study of blood T cell repertoires in COVID-19. Whole-study context: Spain, Italy and the United States supplied samples that represented acute and convalescent COVID-19. PBMCs, B-cell-depleted T cells, or T cells provided the cDNA or gDNA that made up the material.

The V segment lost 0 bases and the J segment 3 bases; nucleotides outside the gene matches: 1. Germline CDR1 reads MNHEY; CDR2 reads SMNVEV (reference sequence). The CDR3 runs 16 residues. Methods used by the authors: Estimation of nucleated cell counts relied on the amplification of reference gene primers. TCRdb keeps only in-frame clones here, not all; method: immunoSEQ multiplex PCR. V and J calls and clone size are those listed in that table; D and trimming were worked out from the DNA. The data hold under 300,000 clones, with roughly 90% observed a single time. This rearrangement joins TRBV27 to TRBJ2-3, with TRBD1 matching 12 bases. The sequencing sample was made of peripheral blood. This receptor was taken from a woman aged 25 to 45 with active or convalescent COVID-19. The CDR3 region is CASSLSGQGATDTQYF. The CDR3 coding sequence is TGTGCCAGCAGTTTATCGGGACAGGGGGCGACAGATACGCAGTATTTT.